The 10 T cell receptor beta chains below were found in one sample sequenced in a study of radiation and T cells in renal cell carcinoma. As to time point: baseline pretreatment blood. Treatment of the sample: 15 Gy SBRT to primary tumor, nephrectomy 4 weeks later. Libraries were prepared by immunoSEQ multiplex PCR; TCRdb keeps only in-frame clonotypes and omits some of them. The repertoire holds some 150,000 clones, more than 70% seen once, with around 12% in the top ten. Source: blood, taken from a patient whose treatment included radiotherapy and nephrectomy. The receptors were sampled from a woman aged 50 to 60 with renal cell carcinoma.

The chain combines TRBV19 with TRBJ2-2, with TRBD1 matching 9 bases. The CDR3 length is 15 residues. Germline V gene data show CDR1 as LNHDA and CDR2 as SQIVND (reference sequence). Germline trimming cut 6 bases from V and 6 bases from J; bases unmatched to any gene: 8. This CDR3 reads CASRGQGIIAGELFF. CDR3 DNA: TGTGCCAGTAGGGGACAGGGTATTATCGCCGGGGAGCTGTTTTTT.

CDR3 coding DNA: TGTGCCAGCAGCTCCCGGACGGTCTCTGGAAACACCATATATTTT. This encodes CASSSRTVSGNTIYF. V gene TRBV5-6 combines with J gene TRBJ1-3; D remains unclear. V lost 3 bases, J lost 0 bases, and 10 bases lay in between. The germline V gene encodes CDR1 SGHDT and CDR2 YYEEEE. This CDR3 spans 15 amino acids.

The V call is TRBV9, the J call TRBJ1-5; D gene unclear. V lost 2 bases and J 0 bases, leaving 9 bases between the germline ends. Germline-derived CDR1 and CDR2 are SGDLS and YYNGEE. CDR3 length: 15 amino acids. CDR3 loop: CASSVGVYSNQPQHF. The CDR3, as DNA: TGTGCCAGCAGCGTTGGGGTTTATAGCAATCAGCCCCAGCATTTT.

The chain combines TRBV29-1 with TRBJ2-3, with D perhaps TRBD1 (6 bases). The V end lost 1 base, the J end lost 4 bases, and 12 bases lay between the germline ends. Germline CDR1 is SQVTM and CDR2 is ANQGSEA. The CDR3 is made up of 14 amino acids. The CDR3 spells CSVEVQGIPDTQYF. The CDR3, as DNA: TGCAGCGTTGAAGTCCAGGGGATCCCAGATACGCAGTATTTT.

This clone was observed a single time. The genes are TRBV19 and TRBJ2-5; the D gene is possibly TRBD1 (5 bases). The J call may be mistaken, given a closer DNA end match to TRBJ2-7. This CDR3 has 15 residues. Germline V gene sequence: CDR1 LNHDA, CDR2 SQIVND (reference sequence). The CDR3 DNA is TGTGCCAGTAGTTCCCCAGGGCTCGGTAGATACGAGCAGTACTTC. Its protein is CASSSPGLGRYEQYF.

The chain is built from TRBV29-1 and TRBJ1-4, with D maybe TRBD1 (5 bases). With 4 bases removed from V and 8 bases from J, the gap between germline ends came to 14 bases. The CDR3 covers 13 residues. Germline lookup yields CDR1 SQVTM and CDR2 ANQGSEA. This CDR3 reads CSVVGVDGEKLFF. Written as DNA, the CDR3 is TGCAGCGTTGTGGGGGTGGACGGCGAAAAACTGTTTTTT.

J is TRBJ2-7 and V is TRBV6-5; 8 bases agree with TRBD1. The junction had 9 bases not matched to a gene; V was cut back by 6 bases and J by 5 bases. The CDR3 sequence is 14 residues long. The V gene's germline CDR1 is MNHEY and CDR2 SVGAGI. This CDR3 is CASRSEDRAHEQYF. CDR3 DNA sequence: TGTGCCAGCAGATCAGAGGACAGGGCCCACGAGCAGTACTTC.

This clone has more than one count but fewer than ten. This chain uses TRBV5-5 with TRBJ2-6; perhaps TRBD1 as D (6 bases). CDR1 and CDR2 from the germline V gene are SGHKS and YYEKEE (reference sequence). The CDR3 runs 18 residues. V gave up 0 bases and J gave up 4 bases, with 17 bases separating them. The CDR3 loop is CASSLALFTGNGANVLTF. CDR3 nucleotides: TGTGCCAGCAGCTTGGCCTTATTTACAGGGAACGGGGCCAACGTCCTGACTTTC.

This clone appeared once. The chain is built from TRBV19 and TRBJ2-7; D uncertain. The CDR3 spans 14 residues. Trimming took off 2 bases at V and 4 bases at J, with 12 bases between the two ends. Germline V gives CDR1 LNHDA, CDR2 SQIVND (reference sequence). The DNA for the CDR3 is TGTGCCAGTAGTATAATTATTACTGATTACGAGCAGTACTTC. Protein sequence: CASSIIITDYEQYF.

This chain uses TRBV6-1 with TRBJ1-2; unclear D gene. CDR1 is MNHNS, CDR2 SASEGT, per germline. The germline V and J ends were trimmed by 1 base and 5 bases, with 14 bases remaining between them. This CDR3 contains 15 residues. The CDR3 sequence: CASSEGKPFEYGYTF. The CDR3 region has the DNA TGTGCCAGCAGTGAAGGAAAACCCTTCGAATATGGCTACACCTTC.